These 5 T cell receptor beta chains came from one sample sequenced in a study of cytomegalovirus exposure and HLA in healthy donors. In the PCR, 60 Vbeta and 13 Jbeta primers were used. The assay was immunoSEQ multiplex PCR, and TCRdb's table has in-frame clones only and misses some. Among about 130,000 clones listed, roughly 78% were seen once. Input material: PBMCs. These receptors originate from a man aged 35-49 years in good health and CMV-seropositive.

The chain links TRBV18 to TRBJ1-5; D not certain. Germline V gene lookup returns CDR1 KGHSH and CDR2 LQKENI. Trimming stripped 0 bases from V and 6 bases from J, with 12 bases between. The CDR3 consists of 15 residues. CDR3: CASSPPSREGQPQHF. Written as DNA, the CDR3 is TGTGCCAGCTCACCACCGAGTCGGGAGGGTCAGCCCCAGCATTTT.

V is TRBV28 and J is TRBJ2-3, with 7 bases lining up with TRBD1. Germline V gives CDR1 MDHEN, CDR2 SYDVKM. The CDR3 is made up of 15 amino acids. Trimming took 5 bases from V and 0 from J; bases not matched to a gene: 5. The CDR3 nucleotides are TGTGCCAGCAGTCCACCGGGACAGAGCACAGATACGCAGTATTTT. Protein product: CASSPPGQSTDTQYF.

The chain uses TRBV5-1 and TRBJ1-1; tentatively, D is TRBD1 (6 bases). Germline CDR1 SGHRS, CDR2 YFSETQ. CDR3 length equals 15 residues. Trimming took off 1 base at V and 1 base at J, with 11 bases between the two ends. CDR3 DNA sequence: TGCGCCAGCAGCTTGACGGGACAACCGAACACTGAAGCTTTCTTT. Translation: CASSLTGQPNTEAFF.

The chain is built from TRBV6-5 and TRBJ2-7, with a possible D match to TRBD1 (7 bases). CDR3 size: 15 residues. CDR1 MNHEY and CDR2 SVGAGI come from the germline V gene. V gave up 2 bases and J gave up 7 bases, with 18 bases separating them. Here the CDR3 reads CASSYNRQGGPEQYF. The CDR3 nucleotides read TGTGCCAGCAGTTACAACAGGCAGGGGGGCCCAGAGCAGTACTTC.

V usage is TRBV6-6 and J usage is TRBJ2-6; D unresolved. Trimming left V 10 bases short and J 0 bases short, with 7 bases between. CDR1 and CDR2 from the germline V gene are MNHNY and SVGAGI (reference sequence). The CDR3 runs 13 residues. This chain's CDR3 is CATLFSGANVLTF. CDR3 nucleotide sequence: TGTGCCACCTTATTCTCTGGGGCCAACGTCCTGACTTTC.